This T cell receptor (beta chain) stems from a study of T cells after yellow fever vaccination. As for the study in general: Fractions containing few cells were prepared with SMART-Seq v4 Ultra Low Input. The study's findings and limits: Only a minor proportion of clonotypes was detected across both CD4 and CD8 compartments.

TCR cDNA, made by 5'RACE template switching, carried an added universal primer site and UMIs. TCRdb reanalysed the 5' RACE reads using MiXCR and keeps one entry per CDR3 protein. Altogether about 170,000 distinct CDR3 sequences are present, roughly 9.6% being singletons, with the ten largest covering 35% to 40%. This clonotype was detected only a few times. Its specificity is not known. The CDR3 has 16 residues. CDR1 is SNHLY, CDR2 FYNNEI, per germline. V was cut by 2 bases and J by 1 base, with 13 bases left in between. The chain employs TRBV2 and TRBJ2-3, with D possibly matching TRBD2 (6 bases). This TCR was recovered from a man aged 18 to 35 who received the YFV17D yellow fever vaccine. Sample: CD8+ T cells sorted from PBMCs, taken 15 days after the yellow fever booster vaccination. The CDR3: CASSELRTGGTDTQYF. In DNA, the CDR3 is TGTGCCAGCAGTGAACTTCGGACGGGGGGCACAGATACGCAGTATTTT. Full variable domain (rest looked up from reference TRBV2 and TRBJ2-3): EPEVTQTPSHQVTQMGQEVILRCVPISNHLYFYWYRQILGQKVEFLVSFYNNEISEKSEIFDDQFSVERPDGSNFTLKIRSTKLEDSAMYFCASSELRTGGTDTQYFGPGTRLTVL.